This T cell receptor (beta chain) was identified during a study of T-cell reconstitution after alpha-beta-depleted transplantation in children. Trimming cost V 3 bases and J 5 bases; bases outside gene matches: 5. This CDR3 is 14 amino acids long. Looked up from germline, CDR1 is MGHDK and CDR2 is SYGVNS. The library targeted TCRbeta and was prepared with unique molecular identifiers. One entry per CDR3 protein results from TCRdb running MiXCR on the PCR reads. The table shows 250,000 to 350,000 distinct CDR3 sequences, with more than 8% occurring only once. The genes are TRBV25-1 and TRBJ2-5, with TRBD1 matching over 8 bases. Sequences were derived from PBMCs from the stem cell graft donor, sampled from the stem cell graft. The TCR was taken from a human donor who donated a stem cell graft to a child with SCID. CDR3 bases: TGTGCCAGCAGTGATCAGGGGGCGGGGGAGACCCAGTACTTC. Protein: CASSDQGAGETQYF.